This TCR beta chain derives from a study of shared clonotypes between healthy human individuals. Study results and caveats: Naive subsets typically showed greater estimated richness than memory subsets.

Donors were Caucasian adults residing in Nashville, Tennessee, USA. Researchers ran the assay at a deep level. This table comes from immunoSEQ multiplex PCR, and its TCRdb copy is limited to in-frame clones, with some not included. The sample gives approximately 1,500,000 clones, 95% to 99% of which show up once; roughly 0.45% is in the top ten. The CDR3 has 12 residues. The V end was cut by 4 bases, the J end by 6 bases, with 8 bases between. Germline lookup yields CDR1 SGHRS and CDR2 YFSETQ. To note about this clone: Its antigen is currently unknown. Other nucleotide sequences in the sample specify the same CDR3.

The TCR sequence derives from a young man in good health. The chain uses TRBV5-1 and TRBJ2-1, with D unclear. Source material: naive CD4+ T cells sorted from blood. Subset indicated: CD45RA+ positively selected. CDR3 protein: CASSPTTNEQFF. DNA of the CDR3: TGCGCCAGCAGCCCTACTACCAATGAGCAGTTCTTC.